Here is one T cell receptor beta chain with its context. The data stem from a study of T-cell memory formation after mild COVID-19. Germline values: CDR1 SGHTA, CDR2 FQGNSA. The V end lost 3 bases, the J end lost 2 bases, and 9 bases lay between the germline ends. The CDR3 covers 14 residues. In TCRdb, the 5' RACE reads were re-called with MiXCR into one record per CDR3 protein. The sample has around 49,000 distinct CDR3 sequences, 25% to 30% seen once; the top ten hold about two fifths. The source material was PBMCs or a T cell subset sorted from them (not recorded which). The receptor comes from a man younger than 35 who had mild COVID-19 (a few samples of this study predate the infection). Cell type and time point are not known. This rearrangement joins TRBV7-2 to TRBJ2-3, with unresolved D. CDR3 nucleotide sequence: TGTGCCAGCAGCTTCGGTTATTACACAGATACGCAGTATTTT. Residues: CASSFGYYTDTQYF.